These 18 T cell receptor beta chains came from one sample sequenced in a study of Graves' ophthalmopathy and Graves' hyperthyroidism. TCR beta CDR3 regions were amplified from RNA transcripts. Second-round multiplex PCR followed a first-round RT-PCR using HTBI primers. TCRdb used MiXCR to reprocess the multiplex PCR reads, holding one entry per CDR3 protein. The table includes 1 million to 1.3 million distinct CDR3 sequences, about two fifths detected once. Sequenced sample: peripheral blood or thyroid tissue (not recorded which). The source is an adult man with Graves' hyperthyroidism.

About this clonotype: One base away lies a much larger clone, so this may be a sequencing read error. This rearrangement joins TRBV2 to TRBJ1-6; maybe TRBD1 (5 bases). The germline gives CDR1 SNHLY, CDR2 FYNNEI. This CDR3 has 15 residues. The CDR3 nucleotides are TGTGTCAGCAGAGTGGGACCGAATTATAATTCACCCCTCCACTTT. Translation gives CVSRVGPNYNSPLHF.

This clonotype was counted many times. This chain uses TRBV7-9 with TRBJ1-4, with D unresolved. CDR1 and CDR2 (germline): SEHNR, FQNEAQ (reference sequence). The CDR3 covers 15 residues. Deletions cut 5 bases from V and 3 bases from J, with 13 bases between. The DNA of the CDR3 is TGTGCCAGCAGCCAAGCAGAGAGGGCTAATGAAAAACTGTTTTTT. As protein: CASSQAERANEKLFF.

On this clonotype: This may come from a read error, since a much larger clone is one base off. The V gene is TRBV20-1, the J gene TRBJ1-5, with 8 bases lining up with TRBD1. With 5 bases clipped from V and 4 bases from J, the junction kept 10 bases outside the gene matches. CDR3 size: 15 residues. The germline V gene encodes CDR1 DFQATT and CDR2 SNEGSKA (reference sequence). As DNA, the CDR3 is TGCAGTGCTGGCACTAGGACAGGGCTTAATCAGCCCCAGCATTTT. Amino acid sequence: CSAGTRTGLNQPQHF.

This chain links TRBV5-1 with TRBJ2-7, with TRBD1 identical over 9 bases. Trimming at V came to 2 bases and at J to 5 bases, leaving 2 bases not matched to a gene. Germline V gives CDR1 SGHRS, CDR2 YFSETQ. CDR3 length equals 13 residues. The CDR3 DNA follows: TGCGCCAGCAGCTTACAGGGGGCTAACGAGCAGTACTTC. Residues: CASSLQGANEQYF.

A remark on this clonotype: The CDR3 ends on some other residue instead of the conserved phenylalanine or tryptophan, so this is likely a read error. V usage is TRBV7-6 and J usage is TRBJ2-7; D is undetermined. CDR1 and CDR2 (germline): SGHVS, FNYEAQ. This CDR3 has 15 amino acids. Trimming cost V 2 bases and J 2 bases, with 13 bases left between them. The CDR3 DNA sequence: TGTGCCAGCAGCTTATCCCCAGGCAGCACCTACGAGCAGTACCTC. Protein: CASSLSPGSTYEQYL.

This clonotype was seen a single time. The V gene is TRBV10-3, the J gene TRBJ2-7, with 12 bases identical to TRBD2. The germline V gene has CDR1 ENHRY and CDR2 SYGVKD. The CDR3 consists of 14 residues. The V gene end was trimmed by 6 bases and the J gene end by 5 bases; junction bases not matched to a gene: 5. CDR3 coding DNA: TGTGCCATCAGCCAGACTAGCGGGGGAGACGAGCAGTACTTC. It yields the protein CAISQTSGGDEQYF.

This clonotype appeared many times. V gene TRBV5-8 combines with J gene TRBJ2-5; 9 nucleotides align to TRBD2. V shed 5 bases and J 3 bases; nucleotides not matched to a gene: 5. The CDR3 runs to 14 residues. Germline values: CDR1 SGHTS, CDR2 YDEGEE. The chain's CDR3 is CASSPSGTEETQYF. The CDR3 nucleotides are TGTGCCAGCAGTCCTAGCGGGACGGAAGAGACCCAGTACTTC.

This clonotype was counted between two and nine times. The chain uses TRBV7-8 and TRBJ2-2, with D hard to call. The V gene's germline CDR1 is SGHVS and CDR2 FQNEAQ. The CDR3 is 13 amino acids. Deletions cut 0 bases from V and 6 bases from J, with 5 bases between. This CDR3 reads CASSLALPGELFF. The CDR3 DNA sequence: TGTGCCAGCAGCTTAGCTTTGCCCGGGGAGCTGTTTTTT.

This clonotype was observed at least ten times. The chain has TRBV12-3 or TRBV12-4 and TRBJ2-5; 11 bases are a match to TRBD2. The CDR3 contains 16 residues. Trimming removed 5 bases from V and 4 bases from J; junction bases left unmatched: 9. The CDR3 is CASSGGTSGTVETQYF. The CDR3 region has the DNA TGTGCCAGCAGTGGCGGGACTAGCGGTACAGTAGAGACCCAGTACTTC.

The rearrangement joins TRBV9 to TRBJ2-5; 7 bases fit TRBD1. Germline V gene sequence: CDR1 SGDLS, CDR2 YYNGEE. V was pared by 7 bases and J by 3 bases, with 12 bases of the junction left unmatched. This CDR3 contains 15 residues. The CDR3 protein is CASSLRGGQEETQYF. The CDR3 DNA follows: TGTGCCAGCTCATTACGGGGCGGACAGGAAGAGACCCAGTACTTC.

This chain connects TRBV7-9 to TRBJ2-7, with 8 bases aligning to TRBD2. The germline gives CDR1 SEHNR, CDR2 FQNEAQ (reference sequence). The CDR3 length is 16 residues. The trim removed 1 base at V and 3 bases at J, leaving 8 bases unmatched. CDR3 sequence: CASSLGAGGSVYEQYF. The CDR3 DNA reads as TGTGCCAGCAGCTTAGGGGCGGGGGGCAGTGTCTACGAGCAGTACTTC. The whole variable domain, remainder taken from reference TRBV7-9 and TRBJ2-7, is DTGVSQNPRHKITKRGQNVTFRCDPISEHNRLYWYRQTLGQGPEFLTYFQNEAQLEKSRLLSDRFSAERPKGSFSTLEIQRTEQGDSAMYLCASSLGAGGSVYEQYFGPGTRLTVT.

This clonotype has a single count. The genes are TRBV6-5 and TRBJ2-5; 7 bases fit TRBD2. Trimming at V came to 1 base and at J to 1 base, leaving 3 bases not matched to a gene. The CDR3 is 15 amino acids. CDR1 and CDR2 (germline): MNHEY, SVGAGI. CDR3 region: CASSYWTRAQETQYF. The CDR3 nucleotides are TGTGCCAGCAGTTACTGGACTAGAGCCCAAGAGACCCAGTACTTC.

The chain couples TRBV10-3 to TRBJ2-7, with D possibly called TRBD1 or TRBD2 (5 bases each). From germline, CDR1 is ENHRY and CDR2 SYGVKD. Deletions cut 6 bases from V and 0 bases from J, with 12 bases between. The CDR3 is 14 amino acids. CDR3 loop: CAIRGTDSSYEQYF. CDR3 nucleotides: TGTGCCATCAGGGGGACGGATAGCTCCTACGAGCAGTACTTC.

This clonotype was detected a few times. V and J are TRBV20-1 and TRBJ2-7; possibly TRBD1 for D (6 bases). Trimming took 0 bases from V and 6 from J, leaving 30 bases between them. From germline, CDR1 is DFQATT and CDR2 SNEGSKA (reference sequence). The CDR3 loop spans 19 amino acids. Here the CDR3 DNA reads TGCAGTGCTAGAGATGCCAGTACAGGGCCCTTAGAGGATTGGTGCGAGCAGTACTTC. Translated, it gives CSARDASTGPLEDWCEQYF.

This clonotype was counted a few times. The genes are TRBV28 and TRBJ1-6; 7 nucleotides match TRBD1. The CDR3 loop spans 12 amino acids. The ends lost 6 bases at V and 14 bases at J; junction bases unmatched: 7. CDR1 and CDR2 (germline): MDHEN, SYDVKM. CDR3 in amino acids: CASSPRGGTLHF. CDR3 coding DNA: TGTGCCAGCAGCCCCAGGGGGGGGACCCTCCACTTT.

The V gene is TRBV10-3, the J gene TRBJ2-7; possibly TRBD2 for D (6 bases). Germline-derived CDR1 and CDR2 are ENHRY and SYGVKD. Between the trimmed V and J ends, which lost 2 bases and 3 bases, there was a span of 11 bases. The CDR3 is 14 residues long. The CDR3 protein is CAISEVPGLYEQYF. CDR3 nucleotides: TGTGCCATCAGTGAGGTCCCGGGACTCTACGAGCAGTACTTC.

The chain is built from TRBV29-1 and TRBJ2-5; D not resolved. Trimming stripped 8 bases from V and 2 bases from J, with 12 bases between. Germline loops: CDR1 SQVTM, CDR2 ANQGSEA. The CDR3 totals 12 residues. The chain's CDR3 is CSSFSPQETQYF. Here the CDR3 DNA reads TGCAGCAGTTTCTCACCACAAGAGACCCAGTACTTC.

CDR3 region: CASSLLWTSGNEQYF. CDR3 nucleotide sequence: TGTGCCAGCAGCTTACTCTGGACTAGCGGGAATGAGCAGTACTTC. The V and J genes are TRBV7-2 and TRBJ2-7; the match to TRBD2 covers 12 bases. J lost 7 bases, V lost 2 bases, and 6 bases had no gene match. Per germline, CDR1 SGHTA and CDR2 FQGNSA. The length of the CDR3 is 15 residues.